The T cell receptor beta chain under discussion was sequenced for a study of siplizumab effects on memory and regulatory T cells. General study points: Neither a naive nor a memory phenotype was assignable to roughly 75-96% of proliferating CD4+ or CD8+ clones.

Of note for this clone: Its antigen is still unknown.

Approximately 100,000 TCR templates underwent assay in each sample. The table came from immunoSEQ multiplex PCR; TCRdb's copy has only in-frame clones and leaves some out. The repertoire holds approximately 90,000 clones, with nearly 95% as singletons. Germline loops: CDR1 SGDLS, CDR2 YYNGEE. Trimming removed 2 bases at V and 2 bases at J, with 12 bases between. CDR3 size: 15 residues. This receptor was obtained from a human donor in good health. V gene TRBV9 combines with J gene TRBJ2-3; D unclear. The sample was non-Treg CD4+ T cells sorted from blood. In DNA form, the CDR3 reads TGTGCCAGCAGCGTTACAGATGAGTACACAGATACGCAGTATTTT. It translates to CASSVTDEYTDTQYF.